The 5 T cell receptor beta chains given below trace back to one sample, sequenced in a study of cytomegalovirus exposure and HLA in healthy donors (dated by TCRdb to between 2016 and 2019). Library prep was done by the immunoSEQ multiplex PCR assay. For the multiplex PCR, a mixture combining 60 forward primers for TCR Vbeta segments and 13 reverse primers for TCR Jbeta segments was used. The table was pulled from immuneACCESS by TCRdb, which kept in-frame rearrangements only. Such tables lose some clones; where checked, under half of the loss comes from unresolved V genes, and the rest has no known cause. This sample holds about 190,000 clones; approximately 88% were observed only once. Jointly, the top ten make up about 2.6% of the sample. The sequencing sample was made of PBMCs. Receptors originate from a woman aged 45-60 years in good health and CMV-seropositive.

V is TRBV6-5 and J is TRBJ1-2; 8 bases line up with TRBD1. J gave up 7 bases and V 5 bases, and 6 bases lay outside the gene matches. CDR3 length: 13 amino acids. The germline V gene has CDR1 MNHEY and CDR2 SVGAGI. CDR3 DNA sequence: TGTGCCAGCAGTAACCAGGGGGCGCGTGGCTACACCTTC. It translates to CASSNQGARGYTF.

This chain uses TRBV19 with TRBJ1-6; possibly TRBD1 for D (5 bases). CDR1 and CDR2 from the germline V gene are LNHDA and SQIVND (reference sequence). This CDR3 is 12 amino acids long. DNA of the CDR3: TGTGCATCCGGGACTGTTAATTCACCCCTCCACTTT. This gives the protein CASGTVNSPLHF.

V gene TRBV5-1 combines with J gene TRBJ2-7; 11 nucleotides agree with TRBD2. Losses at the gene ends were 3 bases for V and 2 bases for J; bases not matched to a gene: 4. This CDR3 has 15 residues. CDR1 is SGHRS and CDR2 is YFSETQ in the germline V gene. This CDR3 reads CASSSTSGGTYEQYF. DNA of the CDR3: TGCGCCAGCAGCTCCACTAGCGGGGGTACCTACGAGCAGTACTTC.

CDR3 sequence: CASSLSGSNTEAFF. DNA for the CDR3: TGTGCCAGCAGCTTATCAGGGTCGAACACTGAAGCTTTCTTT. V gene TRBV11-2 combines with J gene TRBJ1-1, with D perhaps matching TRBD1 (5 bases). Trimming took off 2 bases at V and 1 base at J, with 8 bases between the two ends. CDR3 length: 14 residues. Germline V gene data show CDR1 as SGHAT and CDR2 as FQNNGV.

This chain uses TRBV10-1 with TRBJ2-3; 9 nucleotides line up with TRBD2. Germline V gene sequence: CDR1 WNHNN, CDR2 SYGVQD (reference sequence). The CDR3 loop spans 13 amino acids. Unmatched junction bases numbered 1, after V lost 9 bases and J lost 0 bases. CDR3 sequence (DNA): TGCGCCAGTAGCGGGGGCAGCACAGATACGCAGTATTTT. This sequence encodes CASSGGSTDTQYF.